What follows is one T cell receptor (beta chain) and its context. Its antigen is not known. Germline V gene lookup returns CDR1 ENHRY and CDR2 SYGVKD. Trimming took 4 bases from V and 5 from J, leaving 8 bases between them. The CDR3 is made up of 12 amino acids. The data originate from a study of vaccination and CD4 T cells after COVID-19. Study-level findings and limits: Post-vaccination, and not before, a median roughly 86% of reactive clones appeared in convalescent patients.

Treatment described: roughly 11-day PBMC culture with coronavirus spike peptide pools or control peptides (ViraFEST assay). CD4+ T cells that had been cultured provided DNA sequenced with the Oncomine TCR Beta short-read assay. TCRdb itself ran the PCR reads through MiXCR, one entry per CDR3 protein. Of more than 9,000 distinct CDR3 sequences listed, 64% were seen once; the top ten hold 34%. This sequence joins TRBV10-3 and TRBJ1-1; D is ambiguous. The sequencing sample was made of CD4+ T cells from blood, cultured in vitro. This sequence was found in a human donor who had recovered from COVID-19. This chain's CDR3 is CAISAVGTEAFF. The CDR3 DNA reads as TGTGCCATCAGTGCCGTTGGGACTGAAGCTTTCTTT.